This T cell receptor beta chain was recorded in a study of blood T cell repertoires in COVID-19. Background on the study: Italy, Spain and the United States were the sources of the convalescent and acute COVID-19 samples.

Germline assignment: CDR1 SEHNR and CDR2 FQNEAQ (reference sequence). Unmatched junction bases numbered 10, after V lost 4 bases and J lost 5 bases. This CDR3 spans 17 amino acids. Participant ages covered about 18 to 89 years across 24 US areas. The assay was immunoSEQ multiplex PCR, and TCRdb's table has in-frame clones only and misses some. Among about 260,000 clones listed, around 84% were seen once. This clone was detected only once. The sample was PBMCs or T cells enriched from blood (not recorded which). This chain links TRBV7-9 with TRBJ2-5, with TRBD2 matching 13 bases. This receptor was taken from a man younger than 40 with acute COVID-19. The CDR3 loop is CASSSGTSGTGKETQYF. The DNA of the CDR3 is TGTGCCAGCAGCTCCGGGACTAGCGGGACGGGGAAGGAGACCCAGTACTTC. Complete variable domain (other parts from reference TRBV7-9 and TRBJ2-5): DTGVSQNPRHKITKRGQNVTFRCDPISEHNRLYWYRQTLGQGPEFLTYFQNEAQLEKSRLLSDRFSAERPKGSFSTLEIQRTEQGDSAMYLCASSSGTSGTGKETQYFGPGTRLLVL.